Listed here are 31 T cell receptor beta chains from one sample, sequenced in a study of blood T cell repertoires in COVID-19 (dated by TCRdb to about 2020). Libraries were built with the immunoSEQ multiplex PCR assay. TCRdb re-hosts the immuneACCESS table, in-frame sequences only. Its copies lack some clones; in the studies checked, an unresolved V gene accounts for under half of them, and the cause for the rest is not known. In all, the sample holds about 55,000 clones, and around 85% of those were seen once. The ten largest clones capture 15% to 20% of the sample. The sample consisted of peripheral blood. The receptors come from a human donor in a cohort sampled during active COVID-19.

The rearrangement links TRBV5-4 to TRBJ1-5; 8 bases are shared with TRBD1. V was clipped by 4 bases and J by 5 bases; unmatched bases: 2. Per the germline V gene, CDR1 is SGHNT and CDR2 is YYREEE (reference sequence). This CDR3 region has 13 residues. This CDR3 is CASSLDRDQPQHF. CDR3 nucleotide sequence: TGTGCCAGCAGCCTGGACAGGGATCAGCCCCAGCATTTT. Drawing the rest from reference TRBV5-4 and TRBJ1-5, the complete variable domain is ETGVTQSPTHLIKTRGQQVTLRCSSQSGHNTVSWYQQALGQGPQFIFQYYREEENGRGNFPPRFSGLQFPNYSSELNVNALELDDSALYLCASSLDRDQPQHFGDGTRLSIL.

This chain joins TRBV3-1 (or the pseudogene TRBV3-2) and TRBJ2-5; perhaps TRBD2 as D (6 bases). Per the germline V gene, CDR1 is LGHDT and CDR2 is YNNKEL (reference sequence). Trimming removed 1 base at V and 5 bases at J, with 14 bases between. The CDR3 runs to 15 residues. CDR3 in amino acids: CASSQVVSSGETQYF. DNA for the CDR3: TGTGCCAGCAGCCAAGTAGTTTCAAGCGGGGAGACCCAGTACTTC.

The chain couples TRBV4-2 to TRBJ1-2; D is possibly TRBD1 (6 bases). Germline V lookup: CDR1 LGHNA, CDR2 YNFKEQ. Deletions cut 1 base from V and 8 bases from J, with 14 bases between. The CDR3 runs 14 residues. CDR3 amino acids: CASSQVGAHDGYTF. CDR3 DNA: TGTGCCAGCAGCCAAGTGGGGGCACATGACGGCTACACCTTC.

The chain is built from TRBV12-5 and TRBJ2-2; 7 nucleotides align to TRBD2. After removal of 1 base from V and 6 bases from J, the junction contained 5 bases not matched to a gene. Germline CDR1 LGHNT, CDR2 FRNRAP. This CDR3 has 15 residues. The CDR3: CASGLGTRGSGELFF. The CDR3, as DNA: TGTGCTAGTGGTTTGGGGACTAGAGGGTCCGGGGAGCTGTTTTTT. Using reference TRBV12-5 and TRBJ2-2 for the parts outside the CDR3, the full variable domain is DARVTQTPRHKVTEMGQEVTMRCQPILGHNTVFWYRQTMMQGLELLAYFRNRAPLDDSGMPKDRFSAEMPDATLATLKIQPSEPRDSAVYFCASGLGTRGSGELFFGEGSRLTVL.

The chain recombines TRBV14 with TRBJ2-1; 12 positions agree with TRBD2. The V gene end was trimmed by 4 bases and the J gene end by 8 bases; junction bases not matched to a gene: 9. The CDR3 sequence is 16 residues long. Germline loops: CDR1 SGHDN, CDR2 FVKESK. In DNA, the CDR3 is TGTGCCAGCAGCCTCAATAGACTAGCGGGAGACCATGAGCAGTTCTTC. Protein: CASSLNRLAGDHEQFF.

The V call is TRBV28, the J call TRBJ2-3; D is unresolved. Per germline, CDR1 MDHEN and CDR2 SYDVKM. This CDR3 is built from 14 residues. The V end lost 5 bases, the J end lost 6 bases, and 15 bases lay between the germline ends. CDR3 sequence (DNA): TGTGCCAGCAGTGTCGAACGGTTAGTTGATACGCAGTATTTT. Residues: CASSVERLVDTQYF.

This clone was detected once. The chain couples TRBV20-1 to TRBJ2-3; 11 bases align to TRBD2. There are 17 residues in the CDR3. The V gene's germline CDR1 is DFQATT and CDR2 SNEGSKA (reference sequence). V lost 3 bases to trimming and J lost 2 bases; unmatched junction nucleotides: 10. The CDR3 reads CSASLLAGGVLTDTQYF. CDR3 in DNA: TGCAGTGCTAGTCTATTAGCGGGGGGGGTTCTCACAGATACGCAGTATTTT.

As DNA, the CDR3 is TGTGCCAGCTCACCACAGGGACAGGGGGCCCCCTACGAGCAGTACTTC. It encodes CASSPQGQGAPYEQYF. The chain is built from TRBV18 and TRBJ2-7; 12 nucleotides agree with TRBD1. CDR1 is KGHSH and CDR2 is LQKENI in the germline V gene. CDR3 length: 16 residues. The J segment lost 2 bases and the V segment lost 1 base, leaving 3 bases of the junction unmatched.

This rearrangement joins TRBV7-8 to TRBJ1-2; 8 bases fit TRBD1. V was pared by 6 bases and J by 4 bases, with 10 bases of the junction left unmatched. This CDR3 contains 15 residues. Per germline, CDR1 SGHVS and CDR2 FQNEAQ. The CDR3 sequence: CASRSPGQDGYGYTF. CDR3 DNA: TGTGCCAGCAGGTCACCGGGACAGGATGGCTATGGCTACACCTTC.

The gene calls are TRBV5-1 and TRBJ2-1, with a weak D call TRBD2 (6 bases). This CDR3 has 13 amino acids. V gave up 1 base and J gave up 8 bases, with 10 bases separating them. Germline V gene lookup returns CDR1 SGHRS and CDR2 YFSETQ. The CDR3, as DNA: TGCGCCAGCAGCTTGCAAGCGGGCGATGAGCAGTTCTTC. It codes for CASSLQAGDEQFF.

This chain links TRBV5-6 with TRBJ1-2, with a tentative D call TRBD1 (5 bases). Germline CDR1 SGHDT, CDR2 YYEEEE. The length of the CDR3 is 13 residues. V lost 0 bases and J lost 8, with 11 bases in between. CDR3: CASSLDRLYGYTF. The CDR3 nucleotides are TGTGCCAGCAGCTTGGACAGGTTGTACGGCTACACCTTC.

This clone was counted a few times. This sequence joins TRBV5-4 and TRBJ2-7; 9 bases are shared with TRBD1. Trimming cost V 5 bases and J 2 bases; bases outside gene matches: 8. This CDR3 comprises 15 residues. Germline CDR1 SGHNT, CDR2 YYREEE (reference sequence). In nucleotides, the CDR3 is TGTGCCAGCAGGTCCACCGGGACAGGGACCTACGAGCAGTACTTC. The encoded protein is CASRSTGTGTYEQYF.

The chain has TRBV5-8 and TRBJ2-7; 8 bases match TRBD1. The CDR3 spans 14 residues. Trimming took 7 bases from V and 5 from J; bases not matched to a gene: 11. Germline V gene data show CDR1 as SGHTS and CDR2 as YDEGEE. For the CDR3, the DNA is TGTGCCAGCGCAATTGACAGGGGTTCCCACGAGCAGTACTTC. This codes for CASAIDRGSHEQYF.

This chain uses TRBV11-2 with TRBJ2-1; D is perhaps TRBD2 (5 bases). V was trimmed by 1 base and J by 8 bases, leaving 9 bases between them. This CDR3 comprises 13 residues. CDR1 and CDR2 from the germline V gene are SGHAT and FQNNGV. In DNA form, the CDR3 reads TGTGCCAGCAGCTTAGGACGCGGGTATGAGCAGTTCTTC. This gives the protein CASSLGRGYEQFF.

This clone has only one observation. Other DNA variants within this sample encode the same CDR3. The chain carries TRBV5-4 and TRBJ1-2; D not certain. V shed 0 bases and J shed 2 bases, with 5 bases lying between them. The germline gives CDR1 SGHNT, CDR2 YYREEE (reference sequence). This CDR3 contains 13 residues. The CDR3 here is CASSLAGNYGYTF. The CDR3, as DNA: TGTGCCAGCAGCTTGGCGGGAAACTATGGCTACACCTTC.

J is TRBJ1-5 and V is TRBV19; possible D gene TRBD1, 5 bases. Trimming left V 1 base short and J 3 bases short, with 10 bases between. This CDR3 region has 15 residues. The germline gives CDR1 LNHDA, CDR2 SQIVND (reference sequence). The CDR3 spells CASSIGGSFNQPQHF. DNA of the CDR3: TGTGCCAGTAGTATAGGGGGCAGCTTCAATCAGCCCCAGCATTTT.

V usage is TRBV30 and J usage is TRBJ1-6; D not resolved. V was clipped by 8 bases and J by 0 bases, with 17 bases between them. The CDR3 totals 16 residues. The germline gives CDR1 GTSNPN, CDR2 SVGIG (reference sequence). The CDR3 is CAASRRASSYNSPLHF. The CDR3 DNA reads as TGTGCCGCAAGCCGGAGGGCGAGCTCCTATAATTCACCCCTCCACTTT.

V usage is TRBV30 and J usage is TRBJ2-3; TRBD1 aligns across 7 bases. After removal of 5 bases from V and 1 base from J, the junction contained 6 bases not matched to a gene. This CDR3 has 14 residues. Germline V lookup: CDR1 GTSNPN, CDR2 SVGIG (reference sequence). CDR3 protein: CAWGFGQGTDTQYF. DNA for the CDR3: TGTGCCTGGGGGTTCGGACAGGGCACAGATACGCAGTATTTT.

The chain employs TRBV3-1 (or the pseudogene TRBV3-2) and TRBJ2-7; D is ambiguous. V was shortened by 0 bases and J by 2 bases, with 14 bases between the two germline ends. CDR1 is LGHDT, CDR2 YNNKEL, per germline (reference sequence). The CDR3 is made up of 16 amino acids. This chain's CDR3 is CASSQESLSSTYEQYF. In nucleotides, the CDR3 is TGTGCCAGCAGCCAAGAGTCGCTATCCTCAACCTACGAGCAGTACTTC.

This clone was found once. The V call is TRBV10-1, the J call TRBJ1-5, with TRBD1 matching 9 bases. CDR1 and CDR2 from the germline V gene are WNHNN and SYGVQD (reference sequence). CDR3 length equals 16 residues. Trimming cost V 4 bases and J 3 bases; bases outside gene matches: 7. The CDR3 is CASSAGQGRHNQPQHF. CDR3 coding DNA: TGCGCCAGCAGTGCTGGACAGGGGCGACACAATCAGCCCCAGCATTTT.

The chain is built from TRBV7-9 and TRBJ2-7, with 8 bases aligning to TRBD2. Germline V gene data show CDR1 as SEHNR and CDR2 as FQNEAQ (reference sequence). The V gene end was trimmed by 5 bases and the J gene end by 6 bases; junction bases not matched to a gene: 6. CDR3 length equals 13 residues. CDR3 coding DNA: TGTGCCAGCAGCCAAGTTCGGGGGGGCGAGCAGTACTTC. Protein: CASSQVRGGEQYF.

The sample holds a few counts of this clone. V and J are TRBV5-4 and TRBJ1-2; TRBD1 matches 8 bases. Per germline, CDR1 SGHNT and CDR2 YYREEE (reference sequence). The ends lost 5 bases at V and 1 base at J; junction bases unmatched: 13. The CDR3 has 17 amino acids. CDR3 nucleotide sequence: TGTGCCAGCAGGCCGACCGTTACAGGGGGATTTAACTATGGCTACACCTTC. Its protein product is CASRPTVTGGFNYGYTF.

V usage is TRBV19 and J usage is TRBJ1-2; a possible D gene is TRBD1 (6 bases). V was shortened by 0 bases and J by 3 bases, with 11 bases between the two germline ends. The CDR3 totals 15 residues. Germline loops: CDR1 LNHDA, CDR2 SQIVND (reference sequence). The CDR3 DNA is TGTGCCAGTAGTATAGAGGACAGATCCTACTATGGCTACACCTTC. It encodes CASSIEDRSYYGYTF.

The chain combines TRBV27 with TRBJ2-5, with 7 nucleotides matching TRBD1. Germline V lookup: CDR1 MNHEY, CDR2 SMNVEV (reference sequence). The CDR3 is made up of 15 amino acids. V shed 3 bases and J 2 bases; nucleotides not matched to a gene: 6. The CDR3 region has the DNA TGTGCCAGCAGTTTCGCAGGGGGAATACAAGAGACCCAGTACTTC. Encoded protein: CASSFAGGIQETQYF.

The chain carries TRBV18 and TRBJ1-1; perhaps TRBD1 as D (6 bases). Per the germline V gene, CDR1 is KGHSH and CDR2 is LQKENI. Trimming cost V 4 bases and J 0 bases, with 12 bases left between them. The CDR3 length is 15 residues. The CDR3 protein is CASSQGTTMNTEAFF. Here the CDR3 DNA reads TGTGCCAGCTCACAGGGGACAACCATGAACACTGAAGCTTTCTTT.

V gene TRBV30 combines with J gene TRBJ1-5; D ambiguous. The germline gives CDR1 GTSNPN, CDR2 SVGIG (reference sequence). V was cut by 2 bases and J by 6 bases, with 8 bases left in between. This CDR3 has 12 amino acids. The CDR3 region is CAWSNVRQPQHF. CDR3 nucleotides: TGTGCCTGGAGTAACGTGCGTCAGCCCCAGCATTTT. Together with reference TRBV30 and TRBJ1-5, the CDR3 gives the full variable domain: SQTIHQWPATLVQPVGSPLSLECTVEGTSNPNLYWYRQAAGRGLQLLFYSVGIGQISSEVPQNLSASRPQDRQFILSSKKLLLSDSGFYLCAWSNVRQPQHFGDGTRLSIL.

The CDR3 nucleotides are TGTGCCAGCAGCCCTCGGACTAGCGGGGGTCCTCTACAAGAGACCCAGTACTTC. It yields the protein CASSPRTSGGPLQETQYF. This chain links TRBV7-2 with TRBJ2-5; TRBD2 matches at 13 bases. Trimming cost V 5 bases and J 2 bases; bases outside gene matches: 11. There are 18 residues in the CDR3. Germline loops: CDR1 SGHTA, CDR2 FQGNSA. Looking up the rest from reference TRBV7-2 and TRBJ2-5 gives the full variable domain: GAGVSQSPSNKVTEKGKDVELRCDPISGHTALYWYRQSLGQGLEFLIYFQGNSAPDKSGLPSDRFSAERTGGSVSTLTIQRTQQEDSAVYLCASSPRTSGGPLQETQYFGPGTRLLVL.

In nucleotides, the CDR3 is TGTGCCAGTAGTGGGGAGACAGGGGGATACAAAAACATTCAGTACTTC. It encodes CASSGETGGYKNIQYF. The genes are TRBV19 and TRBJ2-4; 9 bases are a match to TRBD1. Germline V gene sequence: CDR1 LNHDA, CDR2 SQIVND (reference sequence). The CDR3 is 16 residues long. Trimming cost V 5 bases and J 3 bases; bases outside gene matches: 8.

In nucleotides, the CDR3 is TGCGCCAGCAGCTCCGACAGAAATTCACCCCTCCACTTT. This sequence encodes CASSSDRNSPLHF. The J gene is TRBJ1-6, the V gene TRBV5-1; perhaps TRBD1 as D (5 bases). CDR3 size: 13 residues. From germline, CDR1 is SGHRS and CDR2 YFSETQ. V lost 3 bases to trimming and J lost 7 bases, with 8 bases between them.

This clone was counted once. This chain joins TRBV5-1 and TRBJ1-1; 7 positions match TRBD1. CDR3 size: 12 residues. Germline V gives CDR1 SGHRS, CDR2 YFSETQ. V lost 5 bases, J lost 6 bases, and 4 bases stayed unmatched. CDR3 loop: CASRYDRAEAFF. CDR3 in DNA: TGCGCCAGCAGGTATGACAGGGCTGAAGCTTTCTTT.

CDR3: CASSYSSGLDTGELFF. CDR3 in DNA: TGTGCCAGCAGTTACTCGTCGGGGTTGGACACCGGGGAGCTGTTTTTT. The gene calls are TRBV6-6 and TRBJ2-2; D perhaps matches TRBD2 (5 bases). Germline CDR1 reads MNHNY; CDR2 reads SVGAGI (reference sequence). Trimming removed 0 bases from V and 3 bases from J, with 11 bases in between. The CDR3 covers 16 residues.